One sample yielded the 6 T cell receptor beta chains listed below, sequenced in a study of blood T cell repertoires in COVID-19. Some clones are missing from TCRdb's copy, which holds only in-frame ones; the method was immunoSEQ multiplex PCR. The table records over 200,000 clones, about 88% of them present only once. Sequencing used PBMCs or T cells enriched from blood (not recorded which). The receptors derive from a woman aged 25 to 45 who had been exposed to COVID-19.

With regard to this clone: The sample has other DNA sequences that encode this CDR3 too. The V gene is TRBV7-8, the J gene TRBJ1-1; D unclear. Trimming stripped 1 base from V and 1 base from J, with 10 bases between. The CDR3 spans 15 residues. Germline-derived CDR1 and CDR2 are SGHVS and FQNEAQ. The CDR3 region has the DNA TGTGCCAGCAGCTTAGGAGCGACGGAGAACACTGAAGCTTTCTTT. Its translation is CASSLGATENTEAFF. The full variable domain, rest sourced from reference TRBV7-8 and TRBJ1-1, is GAGVSQSPRYKVAKRGQDVALRCDPISGHVSLFWYQQALGQGPEFLTYFQNEAQLDKSGLPSDRFFAERPEGSVSTLKIQRTQQEDSAVYLCASSLGATENTEAFFGQGTRLTVV.

The chain links TRBV18 to TRBJ2-3, with 8 bases that match TRBD1. From germline, CDR1 is KGHSH and CDR2 LQKENI. With V trimmed by 3 bases and J by 0 bases, 5 bases remained unmatched. The CDR3 sequence is 16 residues long. The CDR3 DNA sequence: TGTGCCAGCTCACCCCGGGACAGGCCCAGCACAGATACGCAGTATTTT. This codes for CASSPRDRPSTDTQYF.

The rearrangement links TRBV5-1 to TRBJ1-4, with TRBD1 matching over 9 bases. CDR3 length: 15 residues. The V gene end was trimmed by 3 bases and the J gene end by 2 bases; junction bases not matched to a gene: 2. CDR1 is SGHRS and CDR2 is YFSETQ in the germline V gene. CDR3 nucleotides: TGCGCCAGCAGCTCGACAGGGGGGACTAATGAAAAACTGTTTTTT. The encoded protein is CASSSTGGTNEKLFF.

The chain carries TRBV3-1 (or the pseudogene TRBV3-2) and TRBJ2-3; weak D call: TRBD1 (5 bases). There are 15 residues in the CDR3. Germline loops: CDR1 LGHDT, CDR2 YNNKEL (reference sequence). The V end was cut by 1 base, the J end by 2 bases, with 10 bases between. CDR3 protein: CASSQAVQATDTQYF. CDR3 nucleotide sequence: TGTGCCAGCAGCCAAGCGGTACAGGCCACAGATACGCAGTATTTT.

The DNA for the CDR3 is TGTGCCAGCAGCGTCCGGGACAGGGGTCAGGAACCATTCTTC. The encoded protein is CASSVRDRGQEPFF. The chain couples TRBV21-1 to TRBJ1-2; the listed D gene, TRBD1, was not tested against the DNA. TRBV21-1 is a known pseudogene. CDR3 length: 14 amino acids.

The chain carries TRBV6-5 and TRBJ2-7; D is perhaps TRBD2 (5 bases). Germline V lookup: CDR1 MNHEY, CDR2 SVGAGI. The CDR3 covers 14 residues. V was pared by 6 bases and J by 3 bases, with 15 bases between. CDR3 sequence reads: CASSPTGIHYEQYF. In nucleotides, the CDR3 is TGTGCCAGCAGCCCCACCGGGATCCACTACGAGCAGTACTTC.